In its sample, the clone carrying this TCR beta chain was seen many times. Antigen: not known. A blood bank in Maryland, USA, provided the volunteers who served as healthy controls. This specimen comes from a study of neurological immune-mediated disorders. Study-level points and caveats: None of the CDR3 amino acid sequences of expanded clones were shared across subjects, and this suggested private repertoires in all groups. Multiple sclerosis was found to have the least TCR clonal expansion, below healthy controls, and HTLV-1-associated myelopathy the most.

The cDNA came from 5'RACE, which used 10-nucleotide random UMIs. TCRdb analysed the 5' RACE reads with MiXCR anew, one entry per CDR3 protein. Here the sample spans roughly 55,000 distinct CDR3 sequences, about 15% being singletons. J lost 0 bases, V lost 5 bases, and 7 bases had no gene match. The V gene's germline CDR1 is MGHRA and CDR2 YSYEKL. The CDR3 covers 16 residues. Source material: PBMCs. The TCR originated in a man aged 55 to 70 in good health. The chain recombines TRBV4-1 with TRBJ2-1, with 7 positions matching TRBD2. The CDR3 sequence is CASSGQRGSSYNEQFF. Here the CDR3 DNA reads TGCGCCAGCAGCGGCCAGCGGGGTAGCTCCTACAATGAGCAGTTCTTC.